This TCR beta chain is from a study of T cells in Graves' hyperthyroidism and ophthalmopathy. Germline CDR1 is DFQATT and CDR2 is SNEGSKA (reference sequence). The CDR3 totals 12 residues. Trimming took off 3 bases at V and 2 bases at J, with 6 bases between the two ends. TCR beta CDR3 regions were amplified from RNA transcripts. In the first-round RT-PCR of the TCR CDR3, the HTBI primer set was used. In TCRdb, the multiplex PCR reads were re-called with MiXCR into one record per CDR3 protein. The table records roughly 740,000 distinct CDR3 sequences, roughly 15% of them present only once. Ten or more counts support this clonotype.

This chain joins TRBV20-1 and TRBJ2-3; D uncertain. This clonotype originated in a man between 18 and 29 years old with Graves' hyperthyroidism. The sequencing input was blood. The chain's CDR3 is CSARDPTDTQYF. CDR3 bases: TGCAGTGCTAGGGACCCCACAGATACGCAGTATTTT.